The 8 T cell receptor beta chains reported below all come from one sample, sequenced in a study of CD8+CD57+ T cells in acquired aplastic anemia. Genomic DNA served as template for TCR beta VDJ and CDR3 profiling. MiXCR was run by TCRdb on the reads, yielding one entry per CDR3 protein. Here the sample spans fewer than 250,000 distinct CDR3 sequences, more than 40% being singletons. The authors sequenced patients whose flow cytometry had shown CD8+CD57+ cell expansion. The sequenced sample consisted of sorted CD4+, CD8+, or CD8+CD57+ T cells (not recorded which) from PBMCs. The receptors derive from a human donor with aplastic anemia.

This clonotype was seen at least ten times. Since no conserved phenylalanine or tryptophan closes the CDR3, a read error is the likely cause. The DNA is left out, because the CDR3 cannot be placed on it with certainty; the CDR3 is given as TCRdb lists it. The rearrangement joins TRBV27 to TRBJ2-2; the table calls TRBD1, which could not be checked here. Germline V CDR1 and CDR2: MNHEY, SMNVEV (reference sequence). The CDR3 length equals 11 residues, ends included. CDR3 in amino acids: CASSSQGQVIV.

Worth noting for this clonotype: A clone one base away is much larger, so this may be a read error. The chain has TRBV7-3 and TRBJ2-7, with TRBD1 matching 7 bases. Germline V lookup: CDR1 SGHTA, CDR2 FQGTGA. This CDR3 region has 13 residues. Trimming at V came to 6 bases and at J to 5 bases, leaving 7 bases not matched to a gene. CDR3 in DNA: TGTGCCAGCAGGGGACAGACCTTCCACGAGCAGTACTTC. It is translated as CASRGQTFHEQYF.

This clonotype was detected ten times or more. The gene calls are TRBV24-1 and TRBJ1-1, with 7 nucleotides matching TRBD1. Germline trimming cut 4 bases from V and 0 bases from J; bases unmatched to any gene: 7. This CDR3 has 16 amino acids. Germline V lookup: CDR1 KGHDR, CDR2 SFDVKD. CDR3 region: CATSDRQGPLNTEAFF. The CDR3 DNA reads TGTGCCACCAGTGACCGACAGGGCCCTTTGAACACTGAAGCTTTCTTT.

The gene calls are TRBV24-1 and TRBJ2-1; 8 nucleotides agree with TRBD2. The CDR3 is 16 residues long. Per germline, CDR1 KGHDR and CDR2 SFDVKD. Trimming at V came to 2 bases and at J to 7 bases, leaving 9 bases not matched to a gene. The CDR3: CATSDSPAGLANEQFF. For the CDR3, the DNA is TGTGCCACCAGTGATTCCCCCGCAGGACTAGCTAATGAGCAGTTCTTC.

This chain links TRBV7-9 with TRBJ2-1, with no clear D. Trimming shortened V by 0 bases and J by 4 bases, and 4 bases separated the two germline ends. This CDR3 contains 13 residues. Germline CDR1 is SEHNR and CDR2 is FQNEAQ (reference sequence). As DNA, the CDR3 is TGTGCCAGCAGCTTAGCGTATTACAATGAGCAGTTCTTC. Translated: CASSLAYYNEQFF.

As regards this clonotype: A much larger clone lies a single base off, so this may be a read error. This rearrangement joins TRBV5-1 to TRBJ1-2, with TRBD1 matching over 9 bases. Germline loops: CDR1 SGHRS, CDR2 YFSETQ. The CDR3 is made up of 16 amino acids. Trimming cost V 5 bases and J 4 bases; bases outside gene matches: 12. CDR3 sequence (DNA): TGCGCCAGCAGGACCGCTTACAGGGGGCTTAGCTATGGCTACACCTTC. Its translation: CASRTAYRGLSYGYTF.

This chain joins TRBV27 and TRBJ2-1; D call uncertain. V lost 3 bases and J 5 bases, leaving 11 bases between the germline ends. Per germline, CDR1 MNHEY and CDR2 SMNVEV (reference sequence). The length of the CDR3 is 14 residues. CDR3 region: CASSLGSSHNEQFF. Written as DNA, the CDR3 is TGTGCCAGCAGTTTGGGTAGTTCCCACAATGAGCAGTTCTTC.

V and J are TRBV2 and TRBJ2-5; D is unresolved. The CDR3 consists of 14 residues. Germline values: CDR1 SNHLY, CDR2 FYNNEI. Trimming left V 6 bases short and J 1 base short, with 12 bases between. The CDR3 spells CASRPDLFQETQYF. For the CDR3, the DNA is TGTGCCAGCAGGCCGGACCTCTTCCAAGAGACCCAGTACTTC.